Listed below are T cell receptor beta chains from one sample, sequenced in a study of OX40 agonist ivuxolimab in advanced cancers. Clones were read by immunoSEQ multiplex PCR, and TCRdb kept only the in-frame ones, dropping some. The sample carries 75,000 to 95,000 clones, 80% to 95% recorded once. The source material was CD4+ or CD8+ T cells sorted from blood, sampled in a trial of the OX40 agonist ivuxolimab. Receptor source: an adult with an advanced solid tumor such as melanoma, head and neck, liver or kidney cancer. Both conserved end residues are part of each CDR3. A D gene is named only where the DNA matches it firmly. Rows may omit the clone size; those that give it use once, few, many or a size class.

TGTGCCAGCAGTGAATACGGCAGGGATAATGAAAAACTGTTTTTT | CASSEYGRDNEKLFF | TRBJ1-4 | TRBV25-1 | once | NA
TGTGCCAGCAGCTTAGACGGTACCGGGGCCCAGTACTTC | CASSLDGTGAQYF | TRBJ2-5 | TRBV7-3 | NA | NA
TGTGCCATCAGTGAGGCTTCGGGGGCCAACGTCCTGACTTTC | CAISEASGANVLTF | TRBJ2-6 | TRBV10-3 | NA | NA
TGTGCCAGCAGCTTATTTAGCGGGAGTTTTAGCGAGCAGTACTTC | CASSLFSGSFSEQYF | TRBJ2-7 | TRBV11-2 | NA | TRBD2
TGTGCCAGCAGCCAGGGGGTCGGCACAGATACGCAGTATTTT | CASSQGVGTDTQYF | TRBJ2-3 | TRBV11-3 | NA | TRBD1
TGTGCCAGCAGCCCGCAAAACTACGAGCAGTACTTC | CASSPQNYEQYF | TRBJ2-7 | TRBV7-3 | once | NA
TGTGCCAGTAGTTCACCGGGACAGATTAATGAAAAACTGTTTTTT | CASSSPGQINEKLFF | TRBJ1-4 | TRBV19 | NA | TRBD1
TGTGCCAGCAGTTCTCGGACAGCACCCGACAACAATGAGCAGTTCTTC | CASSSRTAPDNNEQFF | TRBJ2-1 | TRBV5-4 | NA | NA
TGTGCCAGCAGTTTAGACAGATCCACAGATACGCAGTATTTT | CASSLDRSTDTQYF | TRBJ2-3 | TRBV28 | NA | NA
TGCGCCAGCAGCTTGTCAGGGGTGGGCAATCAGCCCCAGCATTTT | CASSLSGVGNQPQHF | TRBJ1-5 | TRBV5-1 | NA | NA
TGTGCCAGCAGCTCGCCGGGACTACAACACAATGAGCAGTTCTTC | CASSSPGLQHNEQFF | TRBJ2-1 | TRBV7-2 | NA | TRBD2
TGTGCCAGCAGCTTAGGCGGACAGGGATACAATGAGCAGTTCTTC | CASSLGGQGYNEQFF | TRBJ2-1 | TRBV11-3 | once | TRBD1
TGCGCCAGCAGCCCTCGGGCCGCCGGGGAGCTGTTTTTT | CASSPRAAGELFF | TRBJ2-2 | TRBV5-1 | NA | NA
TGTGCCAGCAGTGCCCTCAGCGAGACCCAGTACTTC | CASSALSETQYF | TRBJ2-5 | TRBV2 | NA | NA
TGCGCCAGCAGCTTGGACGGGAGGGCGCTTCGGGAGCAGTACTTC | CASSLDGRALREQYF | TRBJ2-7 | TRBV5-1 | NA | TRBD2
TGTGCCAGCAGTCCCCGTGGGATACAAGAGACCCAGTACTTC | CASSPRGIQETQYF | TRBJ2-5 | TRBV27 | once | NA
TGTGCCTGGGGTGGCGTGGGGAGCTCCTACGAGCAGTACTTC | CAWGGVGSSYEQYF | TRBJ2-7 | TRBV30 | NA | NA
TGTGCCAGCAGCTTAGATCGTGAGGGTGAAGCTTTCTTT | CASSLDREGEAFF | TRBJ1-1 | TRBV11-3 | NA | NA
TGTGCCAGCACCACCCTGAGGGGGGGGGACTATGGCTACACCTTC | CASTTLRGGDYGYTF | TRBJ1-2 | TRBV2 | NA | NA
TGTGCCAGCAGCTCATATGGAAACACCATATATTTT | CASSSYGNTIYF | TRBJ1-3 | TRBV7-9 | few | NA
TGTGCCAGCAGCGTAGGGACTAGCGGGAGGGTCTACGAGCAGTACTTC | CASSVGTSGRVYEQYF | TRBJ2-7 | TRBV9 | NA | TRBD2
TGTGCCAGCAGTGAAGCGGGGTACGGTCAGCCCCAGCATTTT | CASSEAGYGQPQHF | TRBJ1-5 | TRBV2 | once | NA
TGTGCCAGCAGTTTAAACGACCGTGCGAACACTGAAGCTTTCTTT | CASSLNDRANTEAFF | TRBJ1-1 | TRBV2 | NA | NA
TGTGCCAGCAGCCCAGGACTAGCGGGATTCTACGAGCAGTACTTC | CASSPGLAGFYEQYF | TRBJ2-7 | TRBV6-5 | NA | TRBD2
TGCGCCAGCAGCTTGGAAGGTTATGAGCAGTTCTTC | CASSLEGYEQFF | TRBJ2-1 | TRBV5-1 | NA | NA
TGTGCCAGCAGGTCGGGACAGGGGTCCTACGAGCAGTACTTC | CASRSGQGSYEQYF | TRBJ2-7 | TRBV27 | NA | TRBD1
TGTGCCAGCTCACCAATTGGACAGGGTATCGATGAGCAGTTCTTC | CASSPIGQGIDEQFF | TRBJ2-1 | TRBV18 | NA | TRBD1
TGTGCCAGCAGCTTAGATCTGCAGGGTACGGGCTCCTACAATGAGCAGTTCTTC | CASSLDLQGTGSYNEQFF | TRBJ2-1 | TRBV11-2 | NA | NA
TGTGCCAGCCTACGCGGGACTAGCGGGGTCTACAATGAGCAGTTCTTC | CASLRGTSGVYNEQFF | TRBJ2-1 | TRBV18 | few | TRBD2
TGTGCCCCCAGGGGGTATAGCTCCTACGAGCAGTACTTC | CAPRGYSSYEQYF | TRBJ2-7 | TRBV19 | NA | TRBD1
TGTGCCAGCTCCCACGAGGACAGTAGCAATCAGCCCCAGCATTTT | CASSHEDSSNQPQHF | TRBJ1-5 | TRBV18 | NA | NA
TGTGCCAGCTCACCCCCACAGGACAGAGCTGGAAACACCATATATTTT | CASSPPQDRAGNTIYF | TRBJ1-3 | TRBV18 | once | NA
TGTGCCTGGAGCCAGGGGAGCCACGAGCAGTACTTC | CAWSQGSHEQYF | TRBJ2-7 | TRBV30 | NA | NA